This TCR beta chain was recovered during a study of shared clonotypes between healthy human individuals (TCRdb year 2020). Describing the broader study: Two women and a few men aged 18 to 49 years were included in the cohort. Per donor, three plates each were used for CD4 naive and CD4 memory, two for CD8 naive, and one for CD8 memory. The study deeply sequenced blood TCR repertoires of about 5 healthy adults to estimate repertoire size and the extent of clonotype sharing between individuals. Libraries were prepared and TCR repertoires were sequenced by different laboratories using diverse techniques, in order to increase sequencing depth and limit assay-specific biases. Between about 0.9 and 10 billion PBMCs per donor were obtained by leukapheresis.

TCR CDR3 regions were amplified from genomic DNA by multiplex PCR using the deep immunoSEQ assay. Genomic DNA extracted from each cell subset was distributed evenly over all wells of several immunoSEQ 96-well plates, and each plate served as one replicate. For sorted subsets, each replicate PCR was loaded with approximately 0.2 ug genomic DNA, equivalent to approximately 27,000 T cell genomes. Purified libraries were quantified with a Qubit 3.0 fluorometer, sized on a Bioanalyzer 2100, and re-quantified with the KAPA Library Quantification kit. Each immunoSEQ 96-well plate was sequenced on its own single-read 150-cycle Illumina NextSeq 550 flow cell. Per the original workflow: Because the immunoSEQ output held only junctional sequences and lacked quality scores, the filtering could not match the filtering applied to full-length reads. To assign V/J genes and CDR3, sequences were annotated using PyIR, a Python wrapper for IgBLAST v1.9, with IMGT germline references. Any read was removed if the V/J assignment was weak (E-value above 1e-6), the CDR3 was missing, or the read contained stop codons, out-of-frame junctions, or ambiguous translated residues. A V3J clonotype was defined by an identical inferred V gene, J gene, and CDR3 amino acid sequence. Percentage overlap between repertoires was computed as shared unique clonotypes divided by the size of the smaller repertoire. Richness of each repertoire was evaluated using RTK rarefaction, the Chao1 estimator, and Recon v2.1 estimates of unobserved clonotypes. For all TCRbeta clonotypes obtained by the gDNA method from a few donors, generation probabilities were computed with OLGA. TCRdb stores this immuneACCESS table with in-frame sequences only. Part of the clones is absent; in the studies checked, under half of the shortfall reflects unresolved V genes, and no reason is known for the rest. The V and J calls and the clone size are those of that table, but D and trimming were determined from the DNA. The sample table contains hundreds of thousands of clones; only one count was recorded for 95% to 97% of them. 0.095% to 0.13% of the sample is taken by the ten largest.

General findings and caveats noted by the study authors: Compared with non-shared clonotypes, clonotypes shared by all four sorted-subset donors had higher generation probabilities. Based on pairwise subsampling, the degree of clonotype sharing among donors was expected to be affected by sequencing depth. Sampling was restricted to blood, and TCR repertoires in tissue are likely to differ from TCR repertoires in blood. Rarefaction of sorted-subset datasets indicated incomplete sequencing despite the large sequencing depth. The small number of donors limited the genetic and exposure-history diversity represented. Estimated clonotype richness was generally larger for naive than for memory subsets. Across several donors, approximately 5% of naive CD4, more than 3% of naive CD8, approximately 2.5% of memory CD4, and about 0.44% of memory CD8 clonotypes were shared.

Concerning this clone: Its recognized antigen is unknown. One base away there is no much larger clone; base qualities are not given.

CD8 naive samples were obtained by positive selection for CCR7 among CD45RO-negative cells, yielding a CD45RA+CCR7+ population from which TemRA cells were excluded. The donors were healthy, HIV-negative adults with no recently reported acute infections or vaccinations. Every donor was a Caucasian adult residing in Nashville, Tennessee, USA. After blood collection by leukapheresis, PBMCs were isolated using Ficoll-Histopaque density gradient centrifugation and then cryopreserved in the vapor phase of liquid nitrogen. Analytical flow cytometry was used to check the purity and quantity of every magnetically sorted T cell population. From each sorted fraction, genomic DNA was isolated and quantified by UV absorbance on a Nanodrop 2000c. V trim: 1 base; J trim: 4 bases; unmatched bases: 6. CDR3 length: 15 amino acids, cysteine to phenylalanine. Only the CDR3 part of the read is kept: 45 bases, read in frame from the first base. Based on the germline V gene, the CDR1 and CDR2 sequences are SGHDT and YYEEEE.

This clonotype was obtained from a woman aged 25 to 39 in good health. The chain employs TRBV5-6 and TRBJ2-5, and 8 bases in between align with TRBD2. The material sequenced was naive CD8+ T cells sorted from blood. The meaning of the sample's cell subset or site label: CD45RA+CCR7+. The nucleotides read TGTGCCAGCAGCTTGTTTGGCGGGGGGACAGAGACCCAGTACTTC. This gives the protein CASSLFGGGTETQYF.